This T cell receptor (beta chain) was obtained from a study of HIV-infected patients and healthy controls. Study-wide results and limits: Healthy controls carried many MAIT alpha-chain CDR3s, while HIV+ repertoires had few. HIV-infected repertoires had significantly higher mean Gini indices than controls, possibly reflecting oligoclonality. CMV-associated CDR3s mostly grew nonsignificantly during therapy, while HIV-associated CDR3s declined significantly.

All unsorted peripheral T cells were captured because whole blood was used without fractionation. Reverse transcription used about 500 ng RNA and constant-region primers for alpha and beta. Using multiplexing indices, alpha and beta chain libraries were generated apart by chain-specific third strand synthesis. One primer pair amplified all rearrangements per chain; each cDNA got molecular barcodes. TCRdb independently ran MiXCR on the 5' RACE reads; one entry per CDR3 protein. The sample contains around 11,000 distinct CDR3 sequences, about 10% of which appear only once. By its share, this clonotype is medium-sized. Antigen: not known. There are 14 residues in the CDR3. Trimming stripped 2 bases from V and 8 bases from J, with 12 bases between. Germline CDR1 is SNHLY and CDR2 is FYNNEI.

The chain joins TRBV2 to TRBJ1-4; D may be TRBD1 (5 bases). The specimen comprised blood, sampled before antiretroviral therapy. This receptor was obtained from an adult with HIV infection. The CDR3 protein is CASSERMGREKLFF. The DNA for the CDR3 is TGTGCCAGCAGTGAACGGATGGGACGAGAAAAACTGTTTTTT.